This T cell receptor beta chain was identified during a study of T cells in localized non-small cell lung cancer. Sequenced by immunoSEQ multiplex PCR; TCRdb stores in-frame clones only, minus some. This sample has some 38,000 clones, with 80% to 90% found just once. V was cut by 1 base and J by 0 bases, with 10 bases left in between. Germline loops: CDR1 SGDLS, CDR2 YYNGEE. This CDR3 is built from 16 residues. The material was peripheral blood mononuclear cells, obtained before any cancer treatment. This receptor was identified in a male donor older than 55 with stage II lung adenocarcinoma. The chain recombines TRBV9 with TRBJ2-2, with D maybe TRBD1 (6 bases). The CDR3 DNA is TGTGCCAGCAGCGTACAGGACAGCTCGAACACCGGGGAGCTGTTTTTT. It encodes CASSVQDSSNTGELFF.